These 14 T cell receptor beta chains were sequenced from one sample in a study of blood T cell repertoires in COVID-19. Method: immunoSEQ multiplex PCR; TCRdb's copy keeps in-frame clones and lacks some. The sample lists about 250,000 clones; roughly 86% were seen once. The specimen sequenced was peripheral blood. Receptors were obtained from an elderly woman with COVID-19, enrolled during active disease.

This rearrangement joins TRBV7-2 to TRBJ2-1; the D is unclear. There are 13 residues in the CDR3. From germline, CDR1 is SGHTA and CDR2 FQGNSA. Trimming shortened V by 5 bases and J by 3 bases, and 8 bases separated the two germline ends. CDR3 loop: CASSPGNYNEQFF. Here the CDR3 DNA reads TGTGCCAGCAGCCCCGGTAACTACAATGAGCAGTTCTTC.

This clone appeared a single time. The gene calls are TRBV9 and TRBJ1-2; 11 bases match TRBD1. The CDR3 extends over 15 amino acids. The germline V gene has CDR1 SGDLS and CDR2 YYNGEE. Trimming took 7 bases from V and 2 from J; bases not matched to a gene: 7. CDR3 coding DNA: TGTGCCAGCCCGGGGACAGGGGGAAGGAACTATGGCTACACCTTC. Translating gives CASPGTGGRNYGYTF.

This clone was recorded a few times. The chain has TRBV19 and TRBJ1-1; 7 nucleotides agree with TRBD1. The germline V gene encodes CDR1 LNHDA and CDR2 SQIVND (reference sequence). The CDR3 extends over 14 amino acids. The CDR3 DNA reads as TGTGCAACTACAACCGACAGGGTGGCTACTGAAGCTTTCTTT. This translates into CATTTDRVATEAFF.

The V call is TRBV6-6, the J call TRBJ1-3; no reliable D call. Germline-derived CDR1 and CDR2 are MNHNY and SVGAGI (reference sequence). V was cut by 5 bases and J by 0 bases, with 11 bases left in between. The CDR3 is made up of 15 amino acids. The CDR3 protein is CASSPAGTSGNTIYF. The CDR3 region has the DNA TGTGCCAGCAGTCCAGCAGGCACCTCTGGAAACACCATATATTTT.

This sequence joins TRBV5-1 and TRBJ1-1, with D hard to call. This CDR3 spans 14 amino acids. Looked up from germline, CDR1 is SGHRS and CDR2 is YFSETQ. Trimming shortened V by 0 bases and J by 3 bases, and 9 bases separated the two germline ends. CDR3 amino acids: CASSLDVSYTEAFF. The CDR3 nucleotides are TGCGCCAGCAGCTTGGATGTGAGCTACACTGAAGCTTTCTTT.

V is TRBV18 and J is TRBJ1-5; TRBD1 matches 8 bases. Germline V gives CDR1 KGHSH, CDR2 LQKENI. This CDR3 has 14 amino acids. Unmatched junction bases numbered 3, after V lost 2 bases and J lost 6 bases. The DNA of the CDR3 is TGTGCCAGCTCACCAGGACAGGGCGGTCAGCCCCAGCATTTT. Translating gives CASSPGQGGQPQHF.

Here the CDR3 reads CASSTLAGVGTDTQYF. The CDR3 bases are TGTGCCAGTAGTACCTTAGCGGGGGTAGGCACAGATACGCAGTATTTT. The J gene is TRBJ2-3, the V gene TRBV19, with TRBD2 matching over 9 bases. The germline V gene has CDR1 LNHDA and CDR2 SQIVND (reference sequence). This CDR3 region has 16 residues. V shed 4 bases and J 1 base; nucleotides not matched to a gene: 6.

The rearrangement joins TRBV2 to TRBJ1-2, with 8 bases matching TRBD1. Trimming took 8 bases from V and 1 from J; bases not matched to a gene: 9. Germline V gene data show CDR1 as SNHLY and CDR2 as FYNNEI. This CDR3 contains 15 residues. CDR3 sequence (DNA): TGTGCCAGCCCTCGAGGACAGGGTTATAACTATGGCTACACCTTC. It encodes CASPRGQGYNYGYTF.

This CDR3 reads CASSETGPSQETQYF. The CDR3 region has the DNA TGCGCCAGCAGCGAAACAGGGCCTTCCCAAGAGACCCAGTACTTC. The chain combines TRBV5-1 with TRBJ2-5, with D maybe TRBD1 (6 bases). This CDR3 spans 15 amino acids. From germline, CDR1 is SGHRS and CDR2 YFSETQ. V was shortened by 4 bases and J by 1 base, with 14 bases between the two germline ends.

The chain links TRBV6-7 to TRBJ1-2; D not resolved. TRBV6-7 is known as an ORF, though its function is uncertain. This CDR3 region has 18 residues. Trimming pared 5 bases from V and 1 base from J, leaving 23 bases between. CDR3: CASSNPRRVVTFNYGYTF. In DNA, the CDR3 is TGTGCCAGCAGTAACCCGAGACGGGTGGTTACCTTTAACTATGGCTACACCTTC.

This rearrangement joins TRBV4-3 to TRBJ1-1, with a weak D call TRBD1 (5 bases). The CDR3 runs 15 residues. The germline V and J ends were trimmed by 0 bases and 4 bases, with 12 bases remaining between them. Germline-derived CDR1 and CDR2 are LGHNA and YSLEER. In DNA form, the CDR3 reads TGCGCCAGCAGCCAAGATGCGGGGCCCGGCACTGAAGCTTTCTTT. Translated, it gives CASSQDAGPGTEAFF.

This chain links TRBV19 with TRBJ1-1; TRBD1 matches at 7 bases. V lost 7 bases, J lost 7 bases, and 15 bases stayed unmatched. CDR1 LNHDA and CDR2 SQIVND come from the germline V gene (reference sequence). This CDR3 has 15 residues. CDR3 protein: CASTPPGQRSGEAFF. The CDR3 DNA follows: TGTGCCAGTACCCCTCCGGGACAGCGTTCCGGTGAAGCTTTCTTT.

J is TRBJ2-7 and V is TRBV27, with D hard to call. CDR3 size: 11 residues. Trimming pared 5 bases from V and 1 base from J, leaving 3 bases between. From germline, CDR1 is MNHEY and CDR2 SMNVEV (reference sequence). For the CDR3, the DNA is TGTGCCAGCAGTCCGTCCTACGAGCAGTACTTC. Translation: CASSPSYEQYF.

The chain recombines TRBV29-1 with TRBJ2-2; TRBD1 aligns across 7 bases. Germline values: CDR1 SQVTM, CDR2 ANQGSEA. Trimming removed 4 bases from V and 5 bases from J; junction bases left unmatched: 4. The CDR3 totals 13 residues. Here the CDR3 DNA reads TGCAGCGTTGGTACAGGGGAGACCGGGGAGCTGTTTTTT. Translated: CSVGTGETGELFF.